This section outlines one TCR beta chain sequence together with its context. Antigen: not known. The PCR used 60 Vbeta and 13 Jbeta primers. The method was immunoSEQ multiplex PCR; TCRdb's version includes in-frame clones alone and lacks a portion of them. The table shows roughly 220,000 clones, with roughly 68% occurring only once. The data derive from a study of cytomegalovirus exposure and HLA in healthy donors. Study results and limitations: Cytomegalovirus status, reportedly, was diagnosed with high specificity and sensitivity by the classifier. A later analysis showed HLA-associated TCR beta chains outstripping equally common others in clonal expansion.

The CDR3 is 14 residues long. The J segment lost 1 base and the V segment lost 5 bases, leaving 5 bases of the junction unmatched. Germline V gene lookup returns CDR1 SEHNR and CDR2 FQNEAQ (reference sequence). The V call is TRBV7-9, the J call TRBJ2-7, with 7 bases fitting TRBD1. This clonotype originated in a man aged 35-49 years in good health and CMV-seropositive. The sequenced sample consisted of PBMCs. The CDR3 spells CASSLPGQSYEQYF. In DNA form, the CDR3 reads TGTGCCAGCAGCCTACCGGGACAGTCCTACGAGCAGTACTTC.